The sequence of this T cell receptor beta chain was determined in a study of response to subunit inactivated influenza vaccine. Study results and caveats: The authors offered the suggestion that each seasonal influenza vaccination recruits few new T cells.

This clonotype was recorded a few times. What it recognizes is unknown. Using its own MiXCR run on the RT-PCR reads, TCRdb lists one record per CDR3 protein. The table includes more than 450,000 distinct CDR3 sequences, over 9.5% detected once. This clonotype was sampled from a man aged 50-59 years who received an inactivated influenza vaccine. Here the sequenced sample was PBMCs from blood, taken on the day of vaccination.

The CDR3 reads CATSPARETQYF. The CDR3 nucleotides read TGTGCCACTTCCCCCGCTCGGGAGACCCAGTACTTC. V and J are TRBV15 and TRBJ2-5, with D uncertain. CDR1 is LNHNV, CDR2 YYDKDF, per germline (reference sequence). V shed 9 bases and J shed 5 bases, with 13 bases lying between them. This CDR3 spans 12 amino acids.